The 16 T cell receptor beta chains below come from one sample, sequenced in a study of T cell repertoires in cytomegalovirus infection. In TCRdb, the reads were re-called with MiXCR into one record per CDR3 protein. The table lists roughly 990,000 distinct CDR3 sequences, approximately 33% of them singletons. No antigen has been identified for these receptors. The sequencing here drew on cultured CD8+ T cells from PBMCs, taken from culture after CMV antigen stimulation. The receptors shown here come from a human donor in good health (CMV status not recorded). Some clones in this sample may be carry-over from other donors' samples.

This clonotype was seen only a few times. V gene TRBV4-1 combines with J gene TRBJ2-4; a possible D gene is TRBD2 (5 bases). V lost 1 base, J lost 0 bases, and 13 bases lay in between. CDR1 is MGHRA and CDR2 is YSYEKL in the germline V gene. The CDR3 extends over 17 amino acids. The CDR3 DNA is TGCGCCAGCAGCCAAGCTTCCGGGAAACTAGCCAAAAACATTCAGTACTTC. This gives the protein CASSQASGKLAKNIQYF.

This clonotype has more than one count but fewer than ten. The V and J genes are TRBV6-2 or TRBV6-3 and TRBJ2-1, with 7 nucleotides matching TRBD2. Trimming removed 2 bases from V and 3 bases from J; junction bases left unmatched: 7. CDR1 is MNHEY and CDR2 is SVGEGT in the germline V gene. The CDR3 has 16 residues. This CDR3 is CASSYPGGELYNEQFF. In DNA form, the CDR3 reads TGTGCCAGCAGTTACCCGGGGGGAGAACTCTACAATGAGCAGTTCTTC.

This sequence joins TRBV6-5 and TRBJ1-2; TRBD1 might be the D (5 bases). The V gene lost 4 bases and the J gene lost 4 bases, with 13 bases spanning the gap. CDR1 is MNHEY, CDR2 SVGAGI, per germline. The length of the CDR3 is 14 residues. In DNA form, the CDR3 reads TGTGCCAGCAGTTGGAAGACAGCGTCCTATGGCTACACCTTC. It specifies CASSWKTASYGYTF.

The rearrangement uses TRBV7-6 and TRBJ1-2; D not certain. The CDR3 covers 14 residues. Trimming stripped 1 base from V and 2 bases from J, with 8 bases between. In germline, CDR1 is SGHVS, CDR2 FNYEAQ. The CDR3 is CASSLDSRNYGYTF. In nucleotides, the CDR3 is TGTGCCAGCAGCTTAGATTCCAGAAACTATGGCTACACCTTC.

To note about this clonotype: It is likely a read error, because the conserved phenylalanine at the end of the CDR3 is missing. This sequence joins TRBV9 and TRBJ2-1; 7 nucleotides agree with TRBD2. Trimming at V came to 0 bases and at J to 2 bases, leaving 5 bases not matched to a gene. CDR3 size: 16 residues. Germline V gives CDR1 SGDLS, CDR2 YYNGEE. CDR3 nucleotides: TGTGCCAGCAGCGTAGACCCTAGCGGCACCTACAATGAGCAGTTCTCC. Translated, it gives CASSVDPSGTYNEQFS.

The rearrangement uses TRBV2 and TRBJ1-2, with TRBD1 identical over 7 bases. Losses at the gene ends were 1 base for V and 6 bases for J; bases not matched to a gene: 8. CDR3 length: 15 residues. Germline V gives CDR1 SNHLY, CDR2 FYNNEI. CDR3 in DNA: TGTGCCAGCAGTGAAGGGAGGGGGCGCCTTGATGGCTACACCTTC. This gives the protein CASSEGRGRLDGYTF. The full variable domain, completed using reference TRBV2 and TRBJ1-2, is EPEVTQTPSHQVTQMGQEVILRCVPISNHLYFYWYRQILGQKVEFLVSFYNNEISEKSEIFDDQFSVERPDGSNFTLKIRSTKLEDSAMYFCASSEGRGRLDGYTFGSGTRLTVV.

This chain uses TRBV27 with TRBJ1-5; 7 bases map to TRBD1. V trimming: 5 bases; J trimming: 2 bases; junction bases outside the gene matches: 6. Germline-derived CDR1 and CDR2 are MNHEY and SMNVEV (reference sequence). This CDR3 has 15 amino acids. The CDR3 coding sequence is TGTGCCAGCAGTCCCCGGGACAGTCGCAATCAGCCCCAGCATTTT. Translation gives CASSPRDSRNQPQHF.

DNA for the CDR3: TGTGCCAGTAGAATCGTAGGACAAGAGACCCAGTACTTC. It specifies CASRIVGQETQYF. This sequence joins TRBV5-8 and TRBJ2-5; D remains unclear. The CDR3 runs 13 residues. The V gene's germline CDR1 is SGHTS and CDR2 YDEGEE. V was clipped by 8 bases and J by 2 bases, with 13 bases between them.

V and J are TRBV25-1 and TRBJ1-1, with 12 positions matching TRBD1. Trimming removed 5 bases from V and 5 bases from J; junction bases left unmatched: 6. The germline CDR1 and CDR2 sequences are MGHDK and SYGVNS. The CDR3 totals 15 residues. The CDR3 sequence: CASSRPGQGATEAFF. The DNA of the CDR3 is TGTGCCAGCAGTCGGCCGGGACAGGGGGCAACTGAAGCTTTCTTT.

At least ten counts were recorded for this clonotype. The DNA of the CDR3 is TGTGCCAGCAGGGAGACTCTCGATAATTCACCCCTCCACTTT. Translating gives CASRETLDNSPLHF. The V gene is TRBV6-1, the J gene TRBJ1-6; no clear D gene. CDR3 length equals 14 residues. With 6 bases removed from V and 5 bases from J, the gap between germline ends came to 11 bases. Per the germline V gene, CDR1 is MNHNS and CDR2 is SASEGT.

This clonotype was counted only a few times. The chain uses TRBV7-9 and TRBJ1-4, with a tentative D call TRBD1 (5 bases). V lost 5 bases and J lost 3, with 13 bases in between. CDR3 length: 15 residues. Germline values: CDR1 SEHNR, CDR2 FQNEAQ (reference sequence). The CDR3 coding sequence is TGTGCCAGCAGCCCGAGGGACGGATCTAATGAAAAACTGTTTTTT. Protein product: CASSPRDGSNEKLFF.

The genes are TRBV5-1 and TRBJ2-1; 9 nucleotides agree with TRBD1. CDR1 is SGHRS, CDR2 YFSETQ, per germline. The CDR3 has 17 residues. With V trimmed by 0 bases and J by 5 bases, 9 bases remained unmatched. CDR3 loop: CASSLDPYRGRDNEQFF. DNA of the CDR3: TGCGCCAGCAGCTTGGATCCCTACAGGGGGCGAGACAATGAGCAGTTCTTC.

The genes are TRBV6-6 and TRBJ2-7; the D gene could be TRBD1 or TRBD2 (5 bases each). Germline V gene data show CDR1 as MNHNY and CDR2 as SVGAGI (reference sequence). The CDR3 has 14 amino acids. V was cut by 7 bases and J by 4 bases, with 17 bases left in between. The CDR3, as DNA: TGTGCCAGCACTAAGGGACCGTCAGTATACGAGCAGTACTTC. Translation gives CASTKGPSVYEQYF.

This rearrangement joins TRBV28 to TRBJ2-7; 8 bases align to TRBD1. The V gene's germline CDR1 is MDHEN and CDR2 SYDVKM. This CDR3 region has 13 residues. With V trimmed by 5 bases and J by 4 bases, 4 bases remained unmatched. CDR3 loop: CASSHRGLYEQYV. The DNA for the CDR3 is TGTGCCAGCAGTCACAGGGGGTTATACGAGCAGTACGTC.

The J gene is TRBJ1-1, the V gene TRBV4-1; D gene unclear. Trimming took 4 bases from V and 4 from J, leaving 10 bases between them. CDR3 length: 13 residues. The germline V gene encodes CDR1 MGHRA and CDR2 YSYEKL. The CDR3 is CASSLRWSTEAFF. DNA for the CDR3: TGCGCCAGCAGCCTTCGTTGGAGCACTGAAGCTTTCTTT.

The chain couples TRBV4-3 to TRBJ2-5, with a possible D match to TRBD2 (5 bases). In germline, CDR1 is LGHNA, CDR2 YSLEER. The ends were cut back, 1 base at V and 0 bases at J, with 9 bases in the middle. The CDR3 extends over 15 amino acids. The CDR3 DNA is TGCGCCAGCAGCCAAGGAAGCGGACACCAAGAGACCCAGTACTTC. This encodes CASSQGSGHQETQYF.